This TCR beta chain is from a study of T-cell memory formation after mild COVID-19. Overall study: The two donors had largely donor-specific TCR clusters.

Study results and limitations: CD4/CD8 balance characterized clones contracting day 15 to 85, and CD4+ skew characterized later expanders.

Germline trimming cut 5 bases from V and 3 bases from J; bases unmatched to any gene: 13. The CDR3 length is 17 residues. The germline V gene has CDR1 MNHEY and CDR2 SVGEGT. Employing constant-segment primers, 5'RACE generated TCR alpha and TCR beta cDNA libraries bearing sample barcodes and UMIs. TCRdb analysed the 5' RACE reads with MiXCR anew, one entry per CDR3 protein. The table records some 310,000 distinct CDR3 sequences, roughly 20% of them present only once. A note on this clonotype: The antigen is undetermined.

The sample consisted of PBMCs or a T cell subset sorted from them (not recorded which). The TCR sequence derives from a man aged 18 to 29 who had mild COVID-19 (a few samples of this study predate the infection). Cell type and time point are not known. J is TRBJ2-5 and V is TRBV6-2 or TRBV6-3; TRBD1 matches at 9 bases. CDR3 DNA sequence: TGTGCCAGCAGTCCGTACGGGACAGGGCTTTTGAAAGAGACCCAGTACTTC. This encodes CASSPYGTGLLKETQYF.